These T cell receptor beta chains were read from a single sample in a study of technical replicates of blood from a few donors. Here immunoSEQ multiplex PCR was the method, and the copy in TCRdb shows in-frame clones only, minus some. Of some 63,000 clones listed, 80% to 90% are singletons. Source material: PBMCs. Receptors were obtained from a human donor in good health. Some clones in this sample may be carry-over from other donors' samples. The CDR3 runs from the conserved cysteine through the conserved F or W. The order of the fields is V gene, clone size, J gene, D gene, CDR3 DNA, CDR3 protein. D genes are given only for firm matches. Rows may omit the clone size; those that give it use once, few, many or a size class.

v_call: TRBV19
clone_size: few
j_call: TRBJ1-6
d_call: -
cdr3_nt: TGTGCCAGTAGCACCGGGGGGGGCGTTAATTCACCCCTCCACTTT
cdr3_aa: CASSTGGGVNSPLHF

v_call: TRBV4-1
clone_size: -
j_call: TRBJ1-4
d_call: -
cdr3_nt: TGCGCCAGCAGCCAAGGGAGAGAACGAGAAAAACTGTTTTTT
cdr3_aa: CASSQGREREKLFF

v_call: TRBV2
clone_size: -
j_call: TRBJ1-1
d_call: TRBD1
cdr3_nt: TGTGCCAGCAGTCTAGGGGGCGCCAAGGAAGCTTTCTTT
cdr3_aa: CASSLGGAKEAFF

v_call: TRBV5-1
clone_size: -
j_call: TRBJ2-1
d_call: TRBD2
cdr3_nt: TGCGCCAGCAGCTCAGGACTAGCGGGACCCTACAATGAGCAGTTCTTC
cdr3_aa: CASSSGLAGPYNEQFF

v_call: TRBV4-1
clone_size: -
j_call: TRBJ1-2
d_call: TRBD1
cdr3_nt: TGCGCCAGCAGCCCCAGGACAGGGGGCTATGGCTACACCTTC
cdr3_aa: CASSPRTGGYGYTF

v_call: TRBV13
clone_size: -
j_call: TRBJ2-6
d_call: TRBD2
cdr3_nt: TGTGCCAGCAGCCCCCGGGGGGGGGCTGGGGCCAACGTCCTGACTTTC
cdr3_aa: CASSPRGGAGANVLTF

v_call: TRBV4-3
clone_size: -
j_call: TRBJ2-5
d_call: TRBD2
cdr3_nt: TGCGCCAGCAGCCAAGCGACTAGCGGGGGCTTAGAGACCCAGTACTTC
cdr3_aa: CASSQATSGGLETQYF

v_call: TRBV6-6
clone_size: -
j_call: TRBJ2-5
d_call: TRBD2
cdr3_nt: TGTGCCAGCAGCCTTAGCGGGGGTGGGGAGACCCAGTACTTC
cdr3_aa: CASSLSGGGETQYF

v_call: TRBV4-3
clone_size: -
j_call: TRBJ1-3
d_call: TRBD1
cdr3_nt: TGCGCCAGCAGCCAAGAATTGACAGGGAGCTCTGGAAACACCATATATTTT
cdr3_aa: CASSQELTGSSGNTIYF

v_call: TRBV7-3
clone_size: -
j_call: TRBJ2-2
d_call: TRBD2
cdr3_nt: TGTGCCAGCAGCCCTGGACTAGCGGGGACCGGGGAGCTGTTTTTT
cdr3_aa: CASSPGLAGTGELFF

v_call: TRBV30
clone_size: once
j_call: TRBJ2-3
d_call: -
cdr3_nt: TGTGCCTTTAGCGGCCAAACACTCGATACGCAGTATTTT
cdr3_aa: CAFSGQTLDTQYF

v_call: TRBV6-6
clone_size: few
j_call: TRBJ2-1
d_call: TRBD2
cdr3_nt: TGTGCCAGCAGGGATAGAGCGGGAGGGACCTACAATGAGCAGTTCTTC
cdr3_aa: CASRDRAGGTYNEQFF

v_call: TRBV29-1
clone_size: -
j_call: TRBJ2-5
d_call: -
cdr3_nt: TGCAGCGTTGAAGGTCTTTTGTACCAAGAGACCCAGTACTTC
cdr3_aa: CSVEGLLYQETQYF

v_call: TRBV15
clone_size: -
j_call: TRBJ1-2
d_call: TRBD1
cdr3_nt: TGTGCCACCAGCAGAGACAGGGGGGACTATGGCTACACCTTC
cdr3_aa: CATSRDRGDYGYTF

v_call: TRBV1
clone_size: -
j_call: TRBJ2-1
d_call: -
cdr3_nt: TGCACCAGCAGCCAAGACGGGCGGGGGCCTTACAATGAGCAGTTCTTC
cdr3_aa: CTSSQDGRGPYNEQFF

v_call: TRBV7-9
clone_size: -
j_call: TRBJ1-1
d_call: TRBD1
cdr3_nt: TGTGCCAGCAGCCCCGACAGGGTTTGGGCTGAAGCTTTCTTT
cdr3_aa: CASSPDRVWAEAFF

v_call: TRBV7-3
clone_size: -
j_call: TRBJ2-7
d_call: -
cdr3_nt: TGTGCCAGCAGCCAACAGAGTGGCGAGCAGTACTTC
cdr3_aa: CASSQQSGEQYF

v_call: TRBV27
clone_size: -
j_call: TRBJ2-1
d_call: TRBD2
cdr3_nt: TGTGCCAGCAGTTTCTGGTCTAGCGGGAAATCCTACAATGAGCAGTTCTTC
cdr3_aa: CASSFWSSGKSYNEQFF

v_call: TRBV6-4
clone_size: once
j_call: TRBJ2-1
d_call: -
cdr3_nt: TGTGCCAGCAGTGACGGCAGTCACAATGAGCAGTTCTTC
cdr3_aa: CASSDGSHNEQFF

v_call: TRBV11-3
clone_size: -
j_call: TRBJ1-1
d_call: -
cdr3_nt: TGTGCCAGCAGCTTCGGGAGCGGTGAAGCTTTCTTT
cdr3_aa: CASSFGSGEAFF

v_call: TRBV6-6
clone_size: -
j_call: TRBJ2-2
d_call: -
cdr3_nt: TGTGCCAGCAGTTACCCGAGGGGGGGCCCCGGGGAGCTGTTTTTT
cdr3_aa: CASSYPRGGPGELFF

v_call: TRBV29-1
clone_size: -
j_call: TRBJ2-1
d_call: TRBD1
cdr3_nt: TGCAGCGCCGAAGAGGGGGCAGGTGAGCAGTTCTTC
cdr3_aa: CSAEEGAGEQFF

v_call: TRBV19
clone_size: -
j_call: TRBJ1-2
d_call: -
cdr3_nt: TGTGCCAGTATGGGCAGCCAACCCTATGGCTACACCTTC
cdr3_aa: CASMGSQPYGYTF

v_call: TRBV7-9
clone_size: -
j_call: TRBJ2-2
d_call: -
cdr3_nt: TGTGCCAGCAGCTTAGGGTCGGGTCTCAACACCGGGGAGCTGTTTTTT
cdr3_aa: CASSLGSGLNTGELFF

v_call: TRBV7-9
clone_size: -
j_call: TRBJ1-1
d_call: -
cdr3_nt: TGTGCCAGCAGCCAGACGGGGAACACTGAAGCTTTCTTT
cdr3_aa: CASSQTGNTEAFF

v_call: TRBV21-1
clone_size: -
j_call: TRBJ2-5
d_call: -
cdr3_nt: TGTGCCAGCAGCAAACACCTGAGTAGCGGGAGTATAAGAGAGACCCAGTACTTC
cdr3_aa: CASSKHLSSGSIRETQYF

v_call: TRBV7-2
clone_size: -
j_call: TRBJ1-1
d_call: -
cdr3_nt: TGTGCCAGCAGCTCAGGGTTTGCCACTGAAGCTTTCTTT
cdr3_aa: CASSSGFATEAFF

v_call: TRBV11-3
clone_size: -
j_call: TRBJ2-1
d_call: -
cdr3_nt: TGTGCCAGCAGCCCGAGGGGGATCGGCAACAATGAGCAGTTCTTC
cdr3_aa: CASSPRGIGNNEQFF

v_call: TRBV5-1
clone_size: -
j_call: TRBJ2-5
d_call: TRBD2
cdr3_nt: TGCGCCAGCAGCCTGGACGGCGGGAGAGTGGAGACCCAGTACTTC
cdr3_aa: CASSLDGGRVETQYF

v_call: TRBV6-5
clone_size: -
j_call: TRBJ2-7
d_call: -
cdr3_nt: TGTGCCAGCAGTTTCGGGACTCCCGGGGGCGAGCAGTACTTC
cdr3_aa: CASSFGTPGGEQYF

v_call: TRBV7-6
clone_size: -
j_call: TRBJ2-1
d_call: TRBD2
cdr3_nt: TGTGCCAGCAGCTTAGCGTTCCCCCGAGCGGGGGGACCCTACAATGAGCAGTTCTTC
cdr3_aa: CASSLAFPRAGGPYNEQFF

v_call: TRBV27
clone_size: -
j_call: TRBJ2-5
d_call: -
cdr3_nt: TGTGCCAGCAGTTTTGGGTCCGGGGGTGGCGGAAGTCAAGAGACCCAGTACTTC
cdr3_aa: CASSFGSGGGGSQETQYF

v_call: TRBV4-1
clone_size: -
j_call: TRBJ1-5
d_call: -
cdr3_nt: TGCGCCAGCAGCCTTGAGCAATCTAGCAATCAGCCCCAGCATTTT
cdr3_aa: CASSLEQSSNQPQHF

v_call: TRBV18
clone_size: -
j_call: TRBJ1-5
d_call: -
cdr3_nt: TGTGCCAGCTCACCCGGGGGGCGGAATCAGCCCCAGCATTTT
cdr3_aa: CASSPGGRNQPQHF

v_call: TRBV4-3
clone_size: -
j_call: TRBJ2-7
d_call: TRBD1
cdr3_nt: TGCGCCAGCGCCTCCGAGGTTGGGACAGCGTACGAGCAGTACTTC
cdr3_aa: CASASEVGTAYEQYF

v_call: TRBV4-3
clone_size: -
j_call: TRBJ2-3
d_call: -
cdr3_nt: TGCGCCAGCAGCCAAGAAGGCGGGGGCGGGGATACGCAGTATTTT
cdr3_aa: CASSQEGGGGDTQYF

v_call: TRBV7-9
clone_size: few
j_call: TRBJ1-1
d_call: -
cdr3_nt: TGTGCCAGCAGCTTCTCCGGGAACACTGAAGCTTTCTTT
cdr3_aa: CASSFSGNTEAFF

v_call: TRBV5-1
clone_size: -
j_call: TRBJ2-5
d_call: -
cdr3_nt: TGCGCCAGCTCCGAGGGACACCCGGGGGAGACCCAGTACTTC
cdr3_aa: CASSEGHPGETQYF

v_call: TRBV4-3
clone_size: -
j_call: TRBJ1-6
d_call: TRBD1
cdr3_nt: TGCGCCAGCAGCTATGGGACAGGAATTAATTCACCCCTCCACTTT
cdr3_aa: CASSYGTGINSPLHF

v_call: TRBV5-1
clone_size: -
j_call: TRBJ2-7
d_call: TRBD1
cdr3_nt: TGCGCCAGGTACCGGGACAGTTTTTCCGAGCAGTACTTC
cdr3_aa: CARYRDSFSEQYF

v_call: TRBV27
clone_size: -
j_call: TRBJ2-1
d_call: TRBD1
cdr3_nt: TGTGCCAGCAGTTTCCGGGACAGCTCCTACAATGAGCAGTTCTTC
cdr3_aa: CASSFRDSSYNEQFF

v_call: TRBV2
clone_size: -
j_call: TRBJ2-7
d_call: -
cdr3_nt: TGTGCCAGCAGTGGTTTCAACGAGCAGTACTTC
cdr3_aa: CASSGFNEQYF

v_call: TRBV7-9
clone_size: once
j_call: TRBJ2-5
d_call: -
cdr3_nt: TGTGCCAGCAGCTGGGGGGAGGAGACCCAGTACTTC
cdr3_aa: CASSWGEETQYF

v_call: TRBV4-2
clone_size: few
j_call: TRBJ1-4
d_call: -
cdr3_nt: TGTGCCAGCAGCCAGCAGGTATCCAATGAAAAACTGTTTTTT
cdr3_aa: CASSQQVSNEKLFF

v_call: TRBV15
clone_size: -
j_call: TRBJ2-2
d_call: TRBD1
cdr3_nt: TGTGCCACCAGCAGACCAGGGGGATACACCGGGGAGCTGTTTTTT
cdr3_aa: CATSRPGGYTGELFF

v_call: TRBV5-6
clone_size: -
j_call: TRBJ2-7
d_call: -
cdr3_nt: TGTGCCAGCAGCTTGGTGGACACCTCCGAGCAGTACTTC
cdr3_aa: CASSLVDTSEQYF

v_call: TRBV19
clone_size: -
j_call: TRBJ1-5
d_call: -
cdr3_nt: TGTGCCAGTAGTTCAGGGCTCGTTCAGCCCCAGCATTTT
cdr3_aa: CASSSGLVQPQHF

v_call: TRBV5-1
clone_size: -
j_call: TRBJ2-2
d_call: -
cdr3_nt: TGCGCCAGCAGCCCGGACAGTAATTTGCCCGGGGAGCTGTTTTTT
cdr3_aa: CASSPDSNLPGELFF

v_call: TRBV6-5
clone_size: -
j_call: TRBJ2-1
d_call: TRBD2
cdr3_nt: TGTGCCAGCAGTTACGGCGGGAGGGACTACAATGAGCAGTTCTTC
cdr3_aa: CASSYGGRDYNEQFF

v_call: TRBV4-1
clone_size: -
j_call: TRBJ1-4
d_call: TRBD1
cdr3_nt: TGCGCCAGCAGCCAAGAAGACAGGGGTATTGAAAAACTGTTTTTT
cdr3_aa: CASSQEDRGIEKLFF

v_call: TRBV19
clone_size: -
j_call: TRBJ1-2
d_call: -
cdr3_nt: TGTGCCAGTAGCCTACAGGGTGACTATGGCTACACCTTC
cdr3_aa: CASSLQGDYGYTF

v_call: TRBV4-3
clone_size: -
j_call: TRBJ2-7
d_call: TRBD2
cdr3_nt: TGCGCCAGCAGCCAATTCCGGGGGGGGCACGAGCAGTACTTC
cdr3_aa: CASSQFRGGHEQYF

v_call: TRBV7-9
clone_size: -
j_call: TRBJ1-2
d_call: -
cdr3_nt: TGTGCCAGCAGCCGGACAACCGTCTATGGCTACACCTTC
cdr3_aa: CASSRTTVYGYTF